Listed below are T cell receptor beta chains from one sample, sequenced in a study of Graves' ophthalmopathy and Graves' hyperthyroidism. TCRdb re-derived calls from the multiplex PCR reads in MiXCR, one entry per CDR3 protein. The sample holds roughly 500,000 distinct CDR3 sequences; approximately 14% are singletons and the top ten take about 9.4%. The material sequenced was blood. All receptors come from a woman aged 25 to 45 with Graves' ophthalmopathy. The conserved cysteine and the conserved F or W are not part of the CDR3 here. Clone size is given for some rows only: seen once, a few or many times, or a class if the clone is expanded.

J gene	clone size	V gene	CDR3 protein
TRBJ1-1	few	TRBV19	ASTTLGQGAIYGTEAC
TRBJ2-5	many	TRBV28	ASSSPGYETQY
TRBJ2-3	few	TRBV20-1	SARDGTSGVDTQY
TRBJ1-2	NA	TRBV29-1	SVDRGGDYGYT
TRBJ2-7	many	TRBV4-1	ASSQGSGTSEQY
TRBJ2-7	many	TRBV2	ASRNGRHSYEQY
TRBJ1-1	many	TRBV2	ASSEGGASAF
TRBJ1-5	many	TRBV9	ASSGGRNQPQH
TRBJ1-2	few	TRBV6-1	ASSGTGRNGYT
TRBJ2-5	many	TRBV7-2	ASSYGGGGETQY
TRBJ1-2	few	TRBV30	AWSVTGGGYGYT
TRBJ2-7	NA	TRBV6-2/TRBV6-3	ASSYTWDSATYEQY
TRBJ1-1	many	TRBV14	ASSSRTGQAF
TRBJ2-2	few	TRBV12-3/TRBV12-4	ASSFGAPGGELF
TRBJ2-7	many	TRBV7-3	ASSPGQGAFYEQY
TRBJ1-3	many	TRBV28	ASKLASSGNTIY
TRBJ2-7	NA	TRBV12-3/TRBV12-4	ASTLEDVPRGEQY
TRBJ2-5	NA	TRBV3-1	ASSQMPGGEETQY
TRBJ1-5	NA	TRBV12-3/TRBV12-4	ASSPDNVGQPQH
TRBJ2-7	many	TRBV7-2	ASSSLRGHGYEQY
TRBJ2-6	many	TRBV12-3/TRBV12-4	ASSYSFTGVLT
TRBJ1-5	many	TRBV27	ASSPSSNQPQH
TRBJ1-5	many	TRBV19	ASSMDSDQPQH
TRBJ2-7	many	TRBV20-1	SASQGSGPSSYEQY
TRBJ2-3	many	TRBV20-1	SARDSEVTDTQY
TRBJ1-2	many	TRBV6-5	ASSYSSMAGGSGYT
TRBJ2-5	few	TRBV4-1	ASSQDPTVQETQY
TRBJ1-2	NA	TRBV13	ASSRETGNYGYT
TRBJ1-5	many	TRBV12-3/TRBV12-4	ASSLQGVRNQPQH
TRBJ2-7	many	TRBV9	ASTPGVGSYEQY
TRBJ2-2	NA	TRBV3-1	ATNHPYTGELF
TRBJ1-5	many	TRBV28	ASSLWQVSNQPQH
TRBJ2-2	many	TRBV6-1	ASSSGDTGELF
TRBJ2-5	many	TRBV18	ASSPRGETQY
TRBJ2-5	few	TRBV28	ASSIGLAGGLLQETQY
TRBJ1-1	NA	TRBV3-1	ASSQVDTNTEAF
TRBJ2-7	many	TRBV11-2	ASSVPRHEQY
TRBJ2-7	few	TRBV5-1	ASSLESQGAAEQY
TRBJ2-5	many	TRBV5-4	ASSLADLQETQY